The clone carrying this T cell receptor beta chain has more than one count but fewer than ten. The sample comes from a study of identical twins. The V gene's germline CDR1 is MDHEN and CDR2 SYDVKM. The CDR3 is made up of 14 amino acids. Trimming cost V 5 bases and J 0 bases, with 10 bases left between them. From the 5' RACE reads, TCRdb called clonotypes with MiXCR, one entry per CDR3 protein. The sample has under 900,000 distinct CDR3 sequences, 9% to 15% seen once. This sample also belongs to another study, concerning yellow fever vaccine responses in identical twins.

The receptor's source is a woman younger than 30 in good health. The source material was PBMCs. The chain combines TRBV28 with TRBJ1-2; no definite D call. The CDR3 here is CASSPDSSNYGYTF. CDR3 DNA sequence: TGTGCCAGCAGTCCTGATTCGTCTAACTATGGCTACACCTTC.